This T cell receptor (beta chain) was recovered during a study of CD8+ T cells in alopecia areata. Whole-study context: A regimen of oral tofacitinib, 5 to 10 mg twice daily, was given to treated patients. Broader study findings: Unlike in mice, where it was clearer, TCR sharing across patients was less clear, possibly HLA-related. Scalp lesions, especially in alopecia totalis/universalis, had higher clonality than normal scalp.

Sorting of PBMCs yielded the CD4+ and CD8+ T cells. Extracted from the samples, RNA was reverse transcribed into cDNA to serve as the sequencing template. The data were produced by immunoSEQ multiplex PCR, yet TCRdb's version contains in-frame clones alone and is incomplete. The sample consists of 65,000 to 70,000 clones, approximately 64% of them appearing once. This clone has a handful of counts. Its antigen is as yet unknown. Mismatch with germline at one junction end may stem from a read error. Germline values: CDR1 SGHDT, CDR2 YYEEEE. CDR3 length equals 15 residues. The material was CD8+ T cells sorted from blood, obtained at week 0. The gene calls are TRBV5-6 and TRBJ2-3; TRBD1 or TRBD2 may be the D gene (5 bases each). The origin of this receptor is a human donor with alopecia areata. Here the CDR3 DNA reads TGTGCCAGCATAACCGGGACCTTAAGCAGAGATACGCAGTATTTT. This codes for CASITGTLSRDTQYF.